Presented here are 32 T cell receptor beta chains from one specimen sequenced in a study of T-cell reconstitution after alpha-beta-depleted transplantation in children. Using unique molecular identifiers, the investigators prepared the TCRbeta library. Via MiXCR, TCRdb re-called the PCR reads, giving one row per CDR3 protein. The table lists about 480,000 distinct CDR3 sequences, about 12% of them singletons. The material sequenced was PBMCs from the stem cell graft donor, taken from the stem cell graft. Receptors originate from a human donor who donated a stem cell graft to a child with combined immunodeficiency.

V is TRBV7-2 and J is TRBJ2-2; tentative D call: TRBD2 (6 bases). Germline CDR1 and CDR2: SGHTA and FQGNSA. The CDR3 totals 15 residues. V gave up 1 base and J gave up 6 bases, with 12 bases separating them. The CDR3 here is CASSLGGGLSGELFF. The CDR3 DNA sequence: TGTGCCAGCAGCTTAGGAGGAGGGTTGTCCGGGGAGCTGTTTTTT.

This clonotype appeared many times. The rearrangement joins TRBV9 to TRBJ2-3; 7 bases are a match to TRBD1. Germline V gene lookup returns CDR1 SGDLS and CDR2 YYNGEE. J was trimmed by 3 bases and V by 3 bases; bases with no gene match: 1. CDR3 length: 13 residues. CDR3 amino acids: CASSGGQTDTQYF. In DNA form, the CDR3 reads TGTGCCAGCAGCGGGGGACAGACAGATACGCAGTATTTT.

The V and J genes are TRBV29-1 and TRBJ2-1, with 7 bases lining up with TRBD2. The CDR3 runs to 19 residues. CDR1 is SQVTM and CDR2 is ANQGSEA in the germline V gene. The ends lost 6 bases at V and 6 bases at J; junction bases unmatched: 26. The CDR3 nucleotides are TGCAGCGTCGACGGCGGAAGCGCAGTCAGGGAGCGGGATATCAATGAGCAGTTCTTC. Protein product: CSVDGGSAVRERDINEQFF.

For the CDR3, the DNA is TGTGCCAGCTCACCACCCTTGGCAGTGAACACTGAAGCTTTCTTT. As protein: CASSPPLAVNTEAFF. The V gene is TRBV18, the J gene TRBJ1-1; D remains unclear. The CDR3 loop spans 15 amino acids. The ends were cut back, 0 bases at V and 0 bases at J, with 8 bases in the middle. Germline values: CDR1 KGHSH, CDR2 LQKENI.

This clonotype was recorded once. Being one base from a much bigger clone, this may be a read error. The chain recombines TRBV29-1 with TRBJ2-1, with 13 bases matching TRBD2. V dropped 2 bases and J dropped 12; count of bases not matched to a gene: 16. The germline gives CDR1 SQVTM, CDR2 ANQGSEA. The CDR3 has 17 residues. CDR3 in amino acids: CSVEITSGGAGSSGQFF. CDR3 in DNA: TGCAGCGTTGAAATTACTAGCGGGGGGGCCGGGTCGTCGGGGCAGTTCTTC.

This clonotype was observed a few times. This chain links TRBV7-3 with TRBJ2-7; 7 nucleotides line up with TRBD2. Germline CDR1 SGHTA, CDR2 FQGTGA. J was trimmed by 3 bases and V by 2 bases; bases with no gene match: 4. The CDR3 covers 14 residues. CDR3 amino acids: CASSLYGGSYEQYF. The CDR3 DNA is TGTGCCAGCAGCTTATACGGCGGGAGCTACGAGCAGTACTTC.

This clonotype was detected ten times or more. The chain joins TRBV5-6 to TRBJ2-7; 9 positions agree with TRBD1. CDR1 and CDR2 from the germline V gene are SGHDT and YYEEEE. This CDR3 comprises 15 residues. The V segment lost 0 bases and the J segment 12 bases; nucleotides outside the gene matches: 13. CDR3 residues: CASSLEEDRGPHRYF. The CDR3 nucleotides are TGTGCCAGCAGCTTGGAAGAGGACAGGGGCCCTCACCGGTACTTC.

This clonotype was found a few times. The J gene is TRBJ2-3, the V gene TRBV9; TRBD1 aligns across 9 bases. Losses at the gene ends were 0 bases for V and 2 bases for J; bases not matched to a gene: 10. The CDR3 loop spans 18 amino acids. Germline CDR1 is SGDLS and CDR2 is YYNGEE. The chain's CDR3 is CASSVAPQGAGSTDTQYF. CDR3 sequence (DNA): TGTGCCAGCAGCGTAGCTCCACAGGGGGCAGGTTCCACAGATACGCAGTATTTT.

The chain couples TRBV2 to TRBJ2-1, with TRBD2 matching 10 bases. J gave up 6 bases and V 9 bases, and 8 bases lay outside the gene matches. From germline, CDR1 is SNHLY and CDR2 FYNNEI. The CDR3 runs to 14 residues. The CDR3 region is CASPLAGAGNEQFF. CDR3 coding DNA: TGTGCCAGTCCCCTAGCGGGAGCGGGCAATGAGCAGTTCTTC.

This clonotype was found a few times. The chain carries TRBV7-6 and TRBJ2-7, with TRBD2 matching 13 bases. Germline CDR1 reads SGHVS; CDR2 reads FNYEAQ. This CDR3 is built from 16 residues. V gave up 5 bases and J gave up 4 bases; unmatched junction bases: 8. The CDR3 DNA sequence: TGTGCCAGCAGCCCACAGGGACTAGCGGGACGGTACGAGCAGTACTTC. It encodes CASSPQGLAGRYEQYF.

This clonotype showed up many times. The V and J genes are TRBV20-1 and TRBJ2-7, with D tentatively TRBD2 (6 bases). The germline V gene has CDR1 DFQATT and CDR2 SNEGSKA (reference sequence). V gave up 7 bases and J gave up 4 bases, with 17 bases separating them. CDR3 length: 13 amino acids. CDR3 nucleotide sequence: TGCAGTGTCCCGGGACTCAGACGTTACGAGCAGTACTTC. This codes for CSVPGLRRYEQYF.

This clonotype was seen more than once but under ten times. The rearrangement uses TRBV11-3 and TRBJ2-7, with a tentative D call TRBD1 (5 bases). V lost 1 base and J lost 2, with 12 bases in between. Germline loops: CDR1 SGHNT, CDR2 YENEEA. The length of the CDR3 is 15 residues. CDR3 sequence (DNA): TGTGCCAGCAGCTTAGCGTCGACAGCCCCCTACGAGCAGTACTTC. It encodes CASSLASTAPYEQYF.

This clonotype appeared a few times. V gene TRBV29-1 combines with J gene TRBJ1-2, with D maybe TRBD1 (5 bases). The germline V and J ends were trimmed by 3 bases and 7 bases, with 12 bases remaining between them. Germline V gene sequence: CDR1 SQVTM, CDR2 ANQGSEA. CDR3 length: 12 amino acids. This CDR3 is CSVEVRRGGYTF. CDR3 bases: TGCAGCGTTGAGGTTCGGAGGGGTGGCTACACCTTC.

This clonotype has a handful of counts. The chain is built from TRBV5-1 and TRBJ2-7; D gene unclear. The CDR3 runs to 15 residues. Trimming pared 2 bases from V and 6 bases from J, leaving 18 bases between. CDR1 and CDR2 (germline): SGHRS, YFSETQ. The CDR3, as DNA: TGCGCCAGCAGCTTTCGACCTCTCCCCCAACTCGAGCAGTACTTC. Translated, it gives CASSFRPLPQLEQYF.

This clonotype came up many times. The chain has TRBV12-3 or TRBV12-4 and TRBJ1-4; D is perhaps TRBD1 (5 bases). The V gene lost 6 bases and the J gene lost 8 bases, with 13 bases spanning the gap. This CDR3 spans 13 amino acids. CDR3 coding DNA: TGTGCCAGCAGAAGTACAGGTGCCGAAAAACTGTTTTTT. This encodes CASRSTGAEKLFF.

This clonotype has at least ten counts. This rearrangement joins TRBV12-3 or TRBV12-4 to TRBJ2-2, with 9 bases that match TRBD1. The CDR3 has 16 amino acids. Trimming removed 0 bases from V and 6 bases from J; junction bases left unmatched: 5. This CDR3 reads CASSLAPGQGAGELFF. The CDR3 DNA sequence: TGTGCCAGCAGTTTAGCGCCGGGACAGGGTGCCGGGGAGCTGTTTTTT.

This clonotype came up many times. The V and J genes are TRBV12-3 or TRBV12-4 and TRBJ2-2; D remains ambiguous. V shed 2 bases and J shed 5 bases, with 6 bases lying between them. This CDR3 is built from 13 residues. DNA for the CDR3: TGTGCCAGCAGTTTAACAGAGACCGGGGAGCTGTTTTTT. It yields the protein CASSLTETGELFF.

This clonotype was seen a few times. CDR3 sequence (DNA): TGTGCCAGTAGTACGACGAAAGCCGGGACGGAGGGTGGCTATGGCTACACCTTC. Protein product: CASSTTKAGTEGGYGYTF. The chain combines TRBV19 with TRBJ1-2, with D possibly TRBD1 on 5 matching bases. Germline CDR1 is LNHDA and CDR2 is SQIVND (reference sequence). The CDR3 runs to 18 residues. Trimming stripped 4 bases from V and 4 bases from J, with 25 bases between.

The rearrangement joins TRBV5-6 to TRBJ2-7; the match to TRBD2 covers 10 bases. Germline V gene lookup returns CDR1 SGHDT and CDR2 YYEEEE. Trimming took 4 bases from V and 0 from J; bases not matched to a gene: 1. The CDR3 extends over 14 amino acids. CDR3 residues: CASSQREGSYEQYF. CDR3 nucleotides: TGTGCCAGCAGCCAGCGGGAGGGCTCCTACGAGCAGTACTTC.

This chain links TRBV11-1 with TRBJ2-3; D is perhaps TRBD2 (6 bases). Per the germline V gene, CDR1 is SGHAT and CDR2 is FQDESV (reference sequence). The CDR3 is made up of 18 amino acids. The V and J ends lost 5 bases and 3 bases respectively, with 24 bases between them. The CDR3 sequence is CASSHVGGPVALTDTQYF. The CDR3 bases are TGTGCCAGCAGCCACGTTGGAGGGCCGGTCGCATTGACAGATACGCAGTATTTT.

The chain combines TRBV30 with TRBJ2-4, with 8 bases aligning to TRBD2. Germline CDR1 and CDR2: GTSNPN and SVGIG (reference sequence). The CDR3 spans 17 residues. The junction had 9 bases not matched to a gene; V was cut back by 0 bases and J by 2 bases. The CDR3 DNA reads as TGTGCCTGGAGTGTAAAGAGCGGCGGGAGGACCAAAAACATTCAGTACTTC. This gives the protein CAWSVKSGGRTKNIQYF.

This clonotype was observed at least ten times. The V gene is TRBV5-1, the J gene TRBJ2-7, with 7 bases matching TRBD1. Germline trimming cut 4 bases from V and 3 bases from J; bases unmatched to any gene: 7. The CDR3 loop spans 14 amino acids. CDR1 SGHRS and CDR2 YFSETQ come from the germline V gene. CDR3 loop: CASSPDRQGYEQYF. DNA of the CDR3: TGCGCCAGCAGCCCGGATAGACAGGGCTACGAGCAGTACTTC. The full variable domain, completed using reference TRBV5-1 and TRBJ2-7, is KAGVTQTPRYLIKTRGQQVTLSCSPISGHRSVSWYQQTPGQGLQFLFEYFSETQRNKGNFPGRFSGRQFSNSRSEMNVSTLELGDSALYLCASSPDRQGYEQYFGPGTRLTVT.

This clonotype was seen only a few times. The chain has TRBV10-3 and TRBJ2-3; the D gene is possibly TRBD2 (6 bases). Germline CDR1 ENHRY, CDR2 SYGVKD. The length of the CDR3 is 15 residues. The ends were cut back, 3 bases at V and 6 bases at J, with 16 bases in the middle. The CDR3 region is CAISEASGRGDTQYF. The DNA for the CDR3 is TGTGCCATCAGTGAAGCGAGCGGGCGCGGCGATACGCAGTATTTT.

The sample holds many counts of this clonotype. The chain is built from TRBV5-1 and TRBJ2-2; D not certain. The CDR3 has 15 residues. Trimming cost V 0 bases and J 5 bases, with 11 bases left between them. CDR1 is SGHRS, CDR2 YFSETQ, per germline. CDR3 amino acids: CASSLDRTYTGELFF. In DNA form, the CDR3 reads TGCGCCAGCAGCTTGGATCGGACGTATACCGGGGAGCTGTTTTTT.

This clonotype was counted between two and nine times. The J gene is TRBJ2-1, the V gene TRBV6-2 or TRBV6-3; 8 positions agree with TRBD2. Looked up from germline, CDR1 is MNHEY and CDR2 is SVGEGT. This CDR3 spans 16 amino acids. With 2 bases clipped from V and 4 bases from J, the junction kept 7 bases outside the gene matches. CDR3 amino acids: CASSYTITSGYNEQFF. The CDR3, as DNA: TGTGCCAGCAGTTACACCATCACTAGCGGTTACAATGAGCAGTTCTTC.

This clonotype was counted at least ten times. The CDR3 bases are TGTGCCAGCAGCCCCGTTAGTGGGGAATATGGCTACACCTTC. Its translation is CASSPVSGEYGYTF. J is TRBJ1-2 and V is TRBV2; D is ambiguous. V lost 6 bases to trimming and J lost 5 bases, with 16 bases between them. The CDR3 is 14 residues long. CDR1 is SNHLY and CDR2 is FYNNEI in the germline V gene. Complete variable domain (other parts from reference TRBV2 and TRBJ1-2): EPEVTQTPSHQVTQMGQEVILRCVPISNHLYFYWYRQILGQKVEFLVSFYNNEISEKSEIFDDQFSVERPDGSNFTLKIRSTKLEDSAMYFCASSPVSGEYGYTFGSGTRLTVV.

A few counts support this clonotype. The rearrangement links TRBV15 to TRBJ2-1, with D tentatively TRBD1 (6 bases). This CDR3 spans 15 amino acids. Looked up from germline, CDR1 is LNHNV and CDR2 is YYDKDF (reference sequence). Trimming took 3 bases from V and 6 from J, leaving 15 bases between them. The CDR3 loop reads CATSSRDTRGNEQFF. The CDR3, as DNA: TGTGCCACCAGCAGCCGGGACACCCGCGGCAATGAGCAGTTCTTC.

At least ten counts were recorded for this clonotype. The V and J genes are TRBV12-3 or TRBV12-4 and TRBJ1-4; D not certain. The CDR3 is 15 amino acids. Trimming took off 6 bases at V and 4 bases at J, with 15 bases between the two ends. CDR3 amino acids: CASSLFRDGNEKLFF. In DNA form, the CDR3 reads TGTGCCAGCAGCCTTTTCCGAGATGGTAATGAAAAACTGTTTTTT.

This clonotype has a count of ten or more. The chain has TRBV12-3 or TRBV12-4 and TRBJ1-2; D remains ambiguous. Trimming took off 3 bases at V and 2 bases at J, with 10 bases between the two ends. The CDR3 has 14 amino acids. CDR3 sequence reads: CASSLSQENYGYTF. As DNA, the CDR3 is TGTGCCAGCAGTTTGAGCCAGGAGAACTATGGCTACACCTTC.

This clonotype was found a few times. This chain uses TRBV6-2 or TRBV6-3 with TRBJ2-1; D may be TRBD1 (5 bases). Trimming took off 2 bases at V and 4 bases at J, with 9 bases between the two ends. CDR1 is MNHEY, CDR2 SVGEGT, per germline. CDR3 length: 14 residues. The CDR3 region is CASSYVQDYNEQFF. The CDR3 region has the DNA TGTGCCAGCAGTTACGTACAGGATTACAATGAGCAGTTCTTC.

J is TRBJ2-3 and V is TRBV7-9; the match to TRBD2 covers 8 bases. The V and J ends lost 8 bases and 1 base, in that order; junction bases with no gene match: 8. Germline V gene data show CDR1 as SEHNR and CDR2 as FQNEAQ (reference sequence). CDR3 length: 15 residues. The CDR3 coding sequence is TGTGCCAGCCGGCGGGGGGACCTAGGCACAGATACGCAGTATTTT. It encodes CASRRGDLGTDTQYF.

This clonotype was recorded many times. The rearrangement links TRBV12-3 or TRBV12-4 to TRBJ2-1, with TRBD1 matching over 7 bases. The CDR3 spans 14 residues. V shed 4 bases, J shed 3 bases, and the junction held 3 bases outside the gene matches. Here the CDR3 reads CASSYGTVYNEQFF. The CDR3 DNA sequence: TGTGCCAGCAGTTATGGGACAGTCTACAATGAGCAGTTCTTC.